The 2 T cell receptor beta chains given below trace back to one sample, sequenced in a study of shared clonotypes between healthy human individuals. Sequencing was performed with immunoSEQ multiplex PCR; in TCRdb, only in-frame clones are kept and a portion is missing. The sample yields around 1.5 million clones, about 98% seen once. The material sequenced was naive CD4+ T cells sorted from blood. Described subset: CD45RA+ positively selected. The receptors were sampled from a man aged 25 to 40 in good health.

This chain uses TRBV11-3 with TRBJ2-7, with a tentative D call TRBD1 (6 bases). V shed 2 bases and J shed 7 bases, with 15 bases lying between them. Germline-derived CDR1 and CDR2 are SGHNT and YENEEA. The CDR3 extends over 14 amino acids. CDR3 amino acids: CASSLSPLQGEQYF. The CDR3 DNA reads as TGTGCCAGCAGCTTATCTCCACTACAGGGAGAGCAGTACTTC.

The chain has TRBV7-9 and TRBJ2-7, with D perhaps assigned TRBD1 or TRBD2 (5 bases each). Per the germline V gene, CDR1 is SEHNR and CDR2 is FQNEAQ (reference sequence). This CDR3 region has 15 residues. Between the trimmed V and J ends, which lost 4 bases and 5 bases, there was a span of 18 bases. The CDR3 sequence is CASSSQYGRGDEQYF. The DNA of the CDR3 is TGTGCCAGCAGCTCTCAGTACGGACGGGGCGACGAGCAGTACTTC.